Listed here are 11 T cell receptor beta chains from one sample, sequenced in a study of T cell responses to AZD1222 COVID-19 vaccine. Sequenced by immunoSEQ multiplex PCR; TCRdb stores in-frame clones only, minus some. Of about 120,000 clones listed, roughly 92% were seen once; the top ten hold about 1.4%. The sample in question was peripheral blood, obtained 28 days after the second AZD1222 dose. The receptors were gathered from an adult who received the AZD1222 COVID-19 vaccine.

The CDR3 DNA reads as TGTGCCAGCAGCCCCGGGACAGGGCACTCCTACGAGCAGTACTTC. Amino acids: CASSPGTGHSYEQYF. The chain couples TRBV7-3 to TRBJ2-7; 9 bases line up with TRBD1. The germline gives CDR1 SGHTA, CDR2 FQGTGA. The CDR3 consists of 15 residues. V was clipped by 5 bases and J by 0 bases; unmatched bases: 5. The full variable domain, its missing parts supplied by reference TRBV7-3 and TRBJ2-7, is GAGVSQTPSNKVTEKGKYVELRCDPISGHTALYWYRQSLGQGPEFLIYFQGTGAADDSGLPNDRFFAVRPEGSVSTLKIQRTERGDSAVYLCASSPGTGHSYEQYFGPGTRLTVT.

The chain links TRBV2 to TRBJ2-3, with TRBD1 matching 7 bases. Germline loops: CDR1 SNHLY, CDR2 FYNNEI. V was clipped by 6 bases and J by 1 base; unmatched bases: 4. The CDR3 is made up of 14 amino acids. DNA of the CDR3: TGTGCCAGCAGGGCCACAGGGGGCACAGATACGCAGTATTTT. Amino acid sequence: CASRATGGTDTQYF.

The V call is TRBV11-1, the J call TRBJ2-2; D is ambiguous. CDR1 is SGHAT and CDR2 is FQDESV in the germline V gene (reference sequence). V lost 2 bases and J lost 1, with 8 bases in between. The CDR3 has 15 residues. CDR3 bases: TGTGCCAGCAGCTTAATGGACCAGAACACCGGGGAGCTGTTTTTT. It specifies CASSLMDQNTGELFF.

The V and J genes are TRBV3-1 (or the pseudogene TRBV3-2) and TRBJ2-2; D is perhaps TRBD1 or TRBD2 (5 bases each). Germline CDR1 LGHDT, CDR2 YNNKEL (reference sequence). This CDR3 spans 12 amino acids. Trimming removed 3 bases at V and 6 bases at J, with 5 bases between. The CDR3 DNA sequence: TGTGCCAGCAGCCAGGGGGCCGGGGAGCTGTTTTTT. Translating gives CASSQGAGELFF.

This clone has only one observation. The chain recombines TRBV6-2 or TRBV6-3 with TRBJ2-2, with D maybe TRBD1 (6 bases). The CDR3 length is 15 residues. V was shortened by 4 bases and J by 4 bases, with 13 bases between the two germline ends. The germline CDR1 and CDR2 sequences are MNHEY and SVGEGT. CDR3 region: CASSSYRDTTGELFF. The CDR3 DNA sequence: TGTGCCAGCAGTTCATACAGGGACACCACCGGGGAGCTGTTTTTT.

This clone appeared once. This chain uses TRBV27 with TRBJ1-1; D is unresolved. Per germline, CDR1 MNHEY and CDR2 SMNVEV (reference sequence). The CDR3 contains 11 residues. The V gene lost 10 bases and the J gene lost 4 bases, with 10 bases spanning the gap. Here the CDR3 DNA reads TGTGCCACTACCGGGCCCACTGAAGCTTTCTTT. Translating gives CATTGPTEAFF.

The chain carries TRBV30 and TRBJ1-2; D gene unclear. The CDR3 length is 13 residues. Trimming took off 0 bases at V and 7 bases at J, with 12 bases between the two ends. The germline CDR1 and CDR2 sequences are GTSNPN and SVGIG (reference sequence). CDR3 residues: CAWSVTGGFGYTF. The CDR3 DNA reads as TGTGCCTGGAGTGTAACGGGAGGGTTTGGCTACACCTTC.

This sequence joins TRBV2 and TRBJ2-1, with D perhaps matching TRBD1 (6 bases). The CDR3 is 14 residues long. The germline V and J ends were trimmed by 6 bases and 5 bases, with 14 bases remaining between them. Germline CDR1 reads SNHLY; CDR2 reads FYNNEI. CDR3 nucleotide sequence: TGTGCCAGCAGATTTATGGACAGCAACAATGAGCAGTTCTTC. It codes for CASRFMDSNNEQFF.

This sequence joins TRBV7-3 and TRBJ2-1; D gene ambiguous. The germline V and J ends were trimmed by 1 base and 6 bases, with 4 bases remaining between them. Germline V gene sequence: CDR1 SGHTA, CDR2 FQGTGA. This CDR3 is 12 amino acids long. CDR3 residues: CASSLMPNEQFF. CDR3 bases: TGTGCCAGCAGCTTAATGCCCAATGAGCAGTTCTTC.

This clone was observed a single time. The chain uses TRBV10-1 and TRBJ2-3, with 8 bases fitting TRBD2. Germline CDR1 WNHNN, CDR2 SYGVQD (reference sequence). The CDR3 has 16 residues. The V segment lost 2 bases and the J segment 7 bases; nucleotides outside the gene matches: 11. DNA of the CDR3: TGCGCCAGCAGTGAGCCAACTAGCGGCCCCGAGAATACGCAGTATTTT. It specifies CASSEPTSGPENTQYF.

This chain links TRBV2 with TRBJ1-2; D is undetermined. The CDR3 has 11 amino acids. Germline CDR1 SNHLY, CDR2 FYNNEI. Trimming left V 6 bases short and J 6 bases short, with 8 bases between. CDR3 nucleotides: TGTGCCAGCAGGAAAACCGATGGCTACACCTTC. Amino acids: CASRKTDGYTF. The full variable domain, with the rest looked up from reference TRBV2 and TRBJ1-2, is EPEVTQTPSHQVTQMGQEVILRCVPISNHLYFYWYRQILGQKVEFLVSFYNNEISEKSEIFDDQFSVERPDGSNFTLKIRSTKLEDSAMYFCASRKTDGYTFGSGTRLTVV.